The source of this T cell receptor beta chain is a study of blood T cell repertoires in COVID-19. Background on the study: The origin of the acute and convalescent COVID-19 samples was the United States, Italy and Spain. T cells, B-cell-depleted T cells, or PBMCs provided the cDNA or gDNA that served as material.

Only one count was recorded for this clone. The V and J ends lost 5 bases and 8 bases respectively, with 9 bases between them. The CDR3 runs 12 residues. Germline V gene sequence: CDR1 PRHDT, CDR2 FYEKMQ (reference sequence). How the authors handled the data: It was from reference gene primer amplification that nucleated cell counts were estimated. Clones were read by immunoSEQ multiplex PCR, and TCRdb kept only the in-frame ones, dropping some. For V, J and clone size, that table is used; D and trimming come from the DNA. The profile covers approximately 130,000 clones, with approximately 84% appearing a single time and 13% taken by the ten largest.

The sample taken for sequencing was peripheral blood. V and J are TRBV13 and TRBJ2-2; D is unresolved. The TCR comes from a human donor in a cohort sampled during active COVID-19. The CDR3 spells CASSPNKGELFF. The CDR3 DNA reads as TGTGCCAGCAGCCCCAACAAGGGGGAGCTGTTTTTT.